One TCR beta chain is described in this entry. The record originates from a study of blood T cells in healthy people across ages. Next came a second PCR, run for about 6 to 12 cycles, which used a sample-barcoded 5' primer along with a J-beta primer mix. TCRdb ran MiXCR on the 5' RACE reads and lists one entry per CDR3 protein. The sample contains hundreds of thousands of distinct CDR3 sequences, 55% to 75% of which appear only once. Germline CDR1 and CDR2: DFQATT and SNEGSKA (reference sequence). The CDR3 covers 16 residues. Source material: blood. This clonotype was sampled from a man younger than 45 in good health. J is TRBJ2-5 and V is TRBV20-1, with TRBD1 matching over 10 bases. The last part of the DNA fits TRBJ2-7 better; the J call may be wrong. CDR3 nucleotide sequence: TGCAGTGCTAGAGATTGGGGACAGGGGCTAGTCTACGAGCAGTACTTC. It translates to CSARDWGQGLVYEQYF.